The T cell receptor (beta chain) under discussion was sequenced for a study of T cell responses to AZD1222 COVID-19 vaccine. As regards this clone: Its specificity is not known.

Notes on the study in general: The donors showed a predominance of white British ancestry and of females, with possible underestimation of clonal diversity.

TCRdb's table, derived via immunoSEQ multiplex PCR, lists solely in-frame clones and lacks some. The sample includes around 50,000 clones, approximately 79% seen only once; the top ten take roughly a tenth. Germline V gives CDR1 SGDLS, CDR2 YYNGEE. This CDR3 comprises 16 residues. The V end lost 0 bases, the J end lost 10 bases, and 17 bases lay between the germline ends. The material was peripheral blood, obtained on day 0 of AZD1222 vaccination. This sequence originates from an adult in good health. The chain uses TRBV9 and TRBJ1-6; D is unclear. CDR3 DNA: TGTGCCAGCAGCGTAGCCCGGAGGACCCAAAGCTCACCCCTCCACTTT. It translates to CASSVARRTQSSPLHF.